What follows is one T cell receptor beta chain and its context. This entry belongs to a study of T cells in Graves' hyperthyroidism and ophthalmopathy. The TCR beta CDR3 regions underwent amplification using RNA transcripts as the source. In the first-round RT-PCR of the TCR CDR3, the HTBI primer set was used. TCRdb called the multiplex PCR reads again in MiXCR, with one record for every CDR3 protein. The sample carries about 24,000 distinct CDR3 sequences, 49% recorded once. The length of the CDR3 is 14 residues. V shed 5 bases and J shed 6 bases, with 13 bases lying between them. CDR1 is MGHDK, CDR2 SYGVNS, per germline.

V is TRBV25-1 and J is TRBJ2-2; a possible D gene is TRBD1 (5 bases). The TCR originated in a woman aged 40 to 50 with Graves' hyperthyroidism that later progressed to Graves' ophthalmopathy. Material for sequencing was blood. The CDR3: CASSQDSAPGELFF. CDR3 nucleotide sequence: TGTGCCAGCAGTCAAGACAGCGCTCCCGGGGAGCTGTTTTTT. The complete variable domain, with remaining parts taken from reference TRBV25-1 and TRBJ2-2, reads EADIYQTPRYLVIGTGKKITLECSQTMGHDKMYWYQQDPGMELHLIHYSYGVNSTEKGDLSSESTVSRIRTEHFPLTLESARPSHTSQYLCASSQDSAPGELFFGEGSRLTVL.